One sample yielded the 12 T cell receptor beta chains listed below, sequenced in a study of CD8+ T cells in alopecia areata (dated by TCRdb to between 2017 and 2018). Libraries were built with the immunoSEQ multiplex PCR assay. RNA was extracted from all samples and reverse transcribed into cDNA, which served as template for TCR sequencing. TCRdb mirrors the immuneACCESS table, restricted to in-frame sequences. Some clones are absent from its copies; in checked studies, under half trace to an unresolved V gene, and the reason for the others is unknown. This sample holds 140,000 or so clones; around 62% were observed only once. 35% to 45% of the sample lies in the top ten. The sequenced material came from CD8+ T cells sorted from blood. These receptors were obtained from a human donor in good health.

This clone appeared a few times. The chain links TRBV7-9 to TRBJ2-7; D unclear. The CDR3 runs to 10 residues. V was pared by 8 bases and J by 2 bases, with 4 bases between. The germline V gene has CDR1 SEHNR and CDR2 FQNEAQ (reference sequence). The CDR3 DNA sequence: TGTGCCAGCGGACCCTACGAGCAGTACTTC. Its protein product is CASGPYEQYF. Looking up the rest from reference TRBV7-9 and TRBJ2-7 gives the full variable domain: DTGVSQNPRHKITKRGQNVTFRCDPISEHNRLYWYRQTLGQGPEFLTYFQNEAQLEKSRLLSDRFSAERPKGSFSTLEIQRTEQGDSAMYLCASGPYEQYFGPGTRLTVT.

V gene TRBV25-1 combines with J gene TRBJ2-7, with a tentative D call TRBD1 (6 bases). CDR3 length equals 13 residues. V lost 6 bases and J lost 3, with 12 bases in between. Germline V gives CDR1 MGHDK, CDR2 SYGVNS. CDR3 loop: CASRQTGNYEQYF. In nucleotides, the CDR3 is TGTGCCAGCAGACAGACAGGAAACTACGAGCAGTACTTC.

A remark on this clone: Other DNA sequences in the sample encode the same CDR3. V gene TRBV29-1 combines with J gene TRBJ1-2, with D possibly matching TRBD1 (5 bases). This CDR3 has 11 amino acids. Germline V gene data show CDR1 as SQVTM and CDR2 as ANQGSEA. The CDR3 DNA follows: TGCAGTGTCCAGGGAAGGGACGGCTACACCTTC. Protein product: CSVQGRDGYTF.

This clone has just a few counts. Other nucleotide sequences in the sample specify the same CDR3. The J gene is TRBJ2-2, the V gene TRBV27; D gene uncertain. This CDR3 region has 13 residues. Germline-derived CDR1 and CDR2 are MNHEY and SMNVEV (reference sequence). The V and J ends lost 5 bases and 6 bases respectively, with 10 bases between them. CDR3 region: CASSPRTAGELFF. DNA for the CDR3: TGTGCCAGCAGTCCTAGGACCGCCGGGGAGCTGTTTTTT.

The V and J genes are TRBV9 and TRBJ2-7, with D possibly being TRBD1 (6 bases). The V gene lost 1 base and the J gene lost 5 bases, with 13 bases spanning the gap. The CDR3 contains 14 residues. In germline, CDR1 is SGDLS, CDR2 YYNGEE. The CDR3 DNA follows: TGTGCCAGCAGCGTAAGTCCAGGGGCGGACGAGCAGTACTTC. Protein: CASSVSPGADEQYF.

The genes are TRBV28 and TRBJ1-5, with D maybe TRBD1 (6 bases). V was pared by 10 bases and J by 1 base, with 23 bases between. The CDR3 spans 17 residues. Germline CDR1 and CDR2: MDHEN and SYDVKM. The CDR3 protein is CATSDIHREGSNQPQHF. DNA for the CDR3: TGTGCCACGTCGGACATTCACAGGGAAGGGAGCAATCAGCCCCAGCATTTT.

This chain links TRBV29-1 with TRBJ1-2, with unresolved D. The ends were cut back, 4 bases at V and 2 bases at J, with 14 bases in the middle. The CDR3 is 14 residues long. The germline V gene has CDR1 SQVTM and CDR2 ANQGSEA. The CDR3 loop reads CSVGMGTTNYGYTF. The CDR3 nucleotides read TGCAGCGTTGGTATGGGTACGACAAACTATGGCTACACCTTC.

This clone has a handful of counts. This CDR3 is also generated by other DNA sequences in the sample. The gene calls are TRBV7-9 and TRBJ2-1; 10 bases are shared with TRBD2. With V trimmed by 5 bases and J by 0 bases, 1 base remained unmatched. The germline V gene has CDR1 SEHNR and CDR2 FQNEAQ (reference sequence). CDR3 length equals 15 residues. The CDR3 loop reads CASSPSGSSYNEQFF. CDR3 sequence (DNA): TGTGCCAGCAGCCCTAGCGGGAGCTCCTACAATGAGCAGTTCTTC.

This clone came up a few times. The sample has other DNA sequences that encode this CDR3 too. The gene calls are TRBV29-1 and TRBJ2-1, with D tentatively TRBD1 (5 bases). The CDR3 consists of 10 residues. Germline CDR1 is SQVTM and CDR2 is ANQGSEA. V was pared by 5 bases and J by 7 bases, with 6 bases between. CDR3 amino acids: CSVQGNEQFF. Written as DNA, the CDR3 is TGCAGCGTTCAGGGTAATGAGCAGTTCTTC.

The chain combines TRBV29-1 with TRBJ2-3, with a possible D match to TRBD2 (6 bases). Germline CDR1 SQVTM, CDR2 ANQGSEA. Trimming removed 3 bases at V and 0 bases at J, with 10 bases between. The CDR3 spans 14 residues. CDR3 DNA: TGCAGCGTTGACGAGGGACTTAGCACAGATACGCAGTATTTT. The encoded protein is CSVDEGLSTDTQYF.

This clone came up a few times. The chain combines TRBV5-1 with TRBJ2-7; possible D gene TRBD1, 6 bases. The V gene's germline CDR1 is SGHRS and CDR2 YFSETQ. V shed 6 bases and J shed 4 bases, with 17 bases lying between them. The CDR3 loop spans 14 amino acids. The CDR3 sequence: CASNKEGEHYEQYF. CDR3 nucleotides: TGCGCCAGCAACAAAGAGGGGGAGCATTACGAGCAGTACTTC.

The chain employs TRBV2 and TRBJ1-5; possibly TRBD1 for D (6 bases). CDR1 and CDR2 (germline): SNHLY, FYNNEI. Trimming cost V 2 bases and J 3 bases, with 11 bases left between them. There are 15 residues in the CDR3. The CDR3 region has the DNA TGTGCCAGCAGTGAATTCGCAGGGGACAATCAGCCCCAGCATTTT. It encodes CASSEFAGDNQPQHF.